This T cell receptor beta chain was sequenced for a study of shared clonotypes between healthy human individuals. The study, taken as a whole, reports: In contrast to clonotypes shared by all four donors, non-shared clonotypes had lower generation probabilities. The expectation was that sequencing depth would affect clonotype sharing among donors. What limited the represented genetic and exposure-history diversity was the small number of donors. Researchers found naive subsets generally carried larger estimated richness than memory subsets.

Notes on this clone: Its specificity is unknown. This sample also contains other DNA sequences that code for the same CDR3.

Naive CD8 cells, CD45RO-negative and positively selected for CCR7, excluded terminally differentiated effector memory CD45RA+ cells. Germline V gives CDR1 MNHEY, CDR2 SVGAGI. This CDR3 comprises 15 residues. Trimming removed 2 bases from V and 1 base from J, with 11 bases in between. The method was immunoSEQ multiplex PCR; TCRdb's version includes in-frame clones alone and lacks a portion of them. Of under 2,000,000 clones detected, approximately 94% appear once; the ten largest clones hold roughly 1.2%. This sequence was found in a man between 18 and 35 years old in good health. Material for sequencing was naive CD8+ T cells sorted from blood. V and J are TRBV6-5 and TRBJ1-1; possibly TRBD1 for D (6 bases). CDR3 sequence (DNA): TGTGCCAGCAGTTACGAACAGGGAGGGAACACTGAAGCTTTCTTT. Protein sequence: CASSYEQGGNTEAFF.